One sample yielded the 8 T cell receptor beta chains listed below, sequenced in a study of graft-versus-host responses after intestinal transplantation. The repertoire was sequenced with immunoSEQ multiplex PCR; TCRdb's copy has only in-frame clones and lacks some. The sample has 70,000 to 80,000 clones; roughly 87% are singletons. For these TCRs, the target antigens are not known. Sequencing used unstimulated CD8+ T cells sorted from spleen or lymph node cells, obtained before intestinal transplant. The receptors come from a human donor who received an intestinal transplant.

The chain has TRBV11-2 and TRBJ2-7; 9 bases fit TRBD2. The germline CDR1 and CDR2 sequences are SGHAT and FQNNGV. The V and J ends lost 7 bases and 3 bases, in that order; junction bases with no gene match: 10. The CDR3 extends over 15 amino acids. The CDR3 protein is CASTDIAGAFYEQYF. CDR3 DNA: TGTGCCAGCACCGACATAGCGGGGGCCTTCTACGAGCAGTACTTC. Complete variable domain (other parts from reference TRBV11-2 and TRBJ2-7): EAGVAQSPRYKIIEKRQSVAFWCNPISGHATLYWYQQILGQGPKLLIQFQNNGVVDDSQLPKDRFSAERLKGVDSTLKIQPAKLEDSAVYLCASTDIAGAFYEQYFGPGTRLTVT.

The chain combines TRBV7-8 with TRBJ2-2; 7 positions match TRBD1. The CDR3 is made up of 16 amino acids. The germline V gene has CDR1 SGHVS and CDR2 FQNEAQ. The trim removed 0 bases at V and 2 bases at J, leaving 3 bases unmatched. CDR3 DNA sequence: TGTGCCAGCAGCTTAGCCGGGACAGTTAACACCGGGGAGCTGTTTTTT. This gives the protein CASSLAGTVNTGELFF.

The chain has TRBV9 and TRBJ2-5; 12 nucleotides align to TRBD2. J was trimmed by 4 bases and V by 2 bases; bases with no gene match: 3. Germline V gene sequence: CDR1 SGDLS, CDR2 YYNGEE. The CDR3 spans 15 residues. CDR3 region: CASSVPGLAGETQYF. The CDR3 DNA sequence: TGTGCCAGCAGCGTTCCGGGACTAGCGGGAGAGACCCAGTACTTC. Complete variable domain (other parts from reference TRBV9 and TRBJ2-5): DSGVTQTPKHLITATGQRVTLRCSPRSGDLSVYWYQQSLDQGLQFLIQYYNGEERAKGNILERFSAQQFPDLHSELNLSSLELGDSALYFCASSVPGLAGETQYFGPGTRLLVL.

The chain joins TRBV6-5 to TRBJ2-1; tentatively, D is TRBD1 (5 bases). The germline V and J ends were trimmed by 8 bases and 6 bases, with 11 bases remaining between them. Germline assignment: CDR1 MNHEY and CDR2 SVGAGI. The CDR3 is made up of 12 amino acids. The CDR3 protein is CASGRTPNEQFF. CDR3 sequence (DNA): TGTGCCAGCGGGCGGACACCCAATGAGCAGTTCTTC.

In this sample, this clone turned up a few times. DNA of the CDR3: TGTGCCAGCAGCCGGGGACAGCTGTCTGGAAACACCATATATTTT. Translating gives CASSRGQLSGNTIYF. The rearrangement uses TRBV6-5 and TRBJ1-3, with 7 bases fitting TRBD1. CDR3 length: 15 amino acids. Germline trimming cut 6 bases from V and 1 base from J; bases unmatched to any gene: 6. CDR1 and CDR2 from the germline V gene are MNHEY and SVGAGI.

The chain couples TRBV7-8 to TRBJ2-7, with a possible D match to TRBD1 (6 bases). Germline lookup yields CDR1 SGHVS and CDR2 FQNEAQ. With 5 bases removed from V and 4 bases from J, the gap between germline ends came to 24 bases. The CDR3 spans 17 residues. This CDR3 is CASSPYPPAGVGYEQYF. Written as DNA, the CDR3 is TGTGCCAGCAGCCCCTACCCCCCGGCAGGGGTTGGGTACGAGCAGTACTTC. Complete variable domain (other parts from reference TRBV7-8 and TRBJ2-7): GAGVSQSPRYKVAKRGQDVALRCDPISGHVSLFWYQQALGQGPEFLTYFQNEAQLDKSGLPSDRFFAERPEGSVSTLKIQRTQQEDSAVYLCASSPYPPAGVGYEQYFGPGTRLTVT.

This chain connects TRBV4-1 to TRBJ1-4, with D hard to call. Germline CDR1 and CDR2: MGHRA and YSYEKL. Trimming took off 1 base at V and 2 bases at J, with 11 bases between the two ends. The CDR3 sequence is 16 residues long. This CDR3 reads CASSQGSLETNEKLFF. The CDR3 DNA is TGCGCCAGCAGCCAAGGATCCTTAGAGACTAATGAAAAACTGTTTTTT.

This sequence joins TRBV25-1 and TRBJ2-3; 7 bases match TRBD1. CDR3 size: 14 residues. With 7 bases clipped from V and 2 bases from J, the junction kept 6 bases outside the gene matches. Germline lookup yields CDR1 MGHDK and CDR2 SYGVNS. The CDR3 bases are TGTGCCAGCACTAGACAGGGCTACACAGATACGCAGTATTTT. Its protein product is CASTRQGYTDTQYF.